This T cell receptor (beta chain) was observed in a study of OX40 agonist ivuxolimab in advanced cancers. The wider study: The eligibility criteria allowed prior anti-PD-1, anti-PD-L1 or anti-CTLA-4 therapy, and under 50% had some. Three partial responders included one hepatocellular carcinoma patient and two cutaneous melanoma patients.

V was pared by 0 bases and J by 2 bases, with 7 bases between. This CDR3 has 14 residues. Germline V lookup: CDR1 LGHNA, CDR2 YNFKEQ. Data came from immunoSEQ multiplex PCR; TCRdb stores just in-frame clones and leaves some out. Of some 49,000 clones listed, 85% were seen once; the top ten hold about 20%. Regarding this clone: Its antigen is unidentified.

Study-wide results and limits: Normalized T-cell clonal expansion was also low in some nonresponders.

The rearrangement links TRBV4-2 to TRBJ1-2, with D unclear. The specimen was CD4+ or CD8+ T cells sorted from blood, collected in a trial of the OX40 agonist ivuxolimab. The TCR originated in an adult with an advanced solid tumor such as melanoma, head and neck, liver or kidney cancer. The CDR3 spells CASSQEDLNYGYTF. In nucleotides, the CDR3 is TGTGCCAGCAGCCAAGAGGATCTCAACTATGGCTACACCTTC.